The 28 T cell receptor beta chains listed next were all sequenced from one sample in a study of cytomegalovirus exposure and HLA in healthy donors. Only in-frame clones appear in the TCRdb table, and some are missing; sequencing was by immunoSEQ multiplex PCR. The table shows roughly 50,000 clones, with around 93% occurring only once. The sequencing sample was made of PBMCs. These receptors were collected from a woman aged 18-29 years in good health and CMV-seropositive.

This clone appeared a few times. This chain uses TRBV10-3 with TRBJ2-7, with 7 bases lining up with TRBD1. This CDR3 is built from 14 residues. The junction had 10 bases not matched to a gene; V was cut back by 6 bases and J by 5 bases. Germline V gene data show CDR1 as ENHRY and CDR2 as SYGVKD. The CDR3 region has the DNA TGTGCCATCAGCGCCCCGACAGGGAGCCACGAGCAGTACTTC. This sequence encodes CAISAPTGSHEQYF.

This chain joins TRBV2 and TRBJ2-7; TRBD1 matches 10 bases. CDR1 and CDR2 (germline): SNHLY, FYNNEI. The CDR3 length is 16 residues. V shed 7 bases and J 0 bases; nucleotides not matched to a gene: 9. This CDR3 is CASITSDRGPSYEQYF. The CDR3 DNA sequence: TGTGCCAGCATTACAAGCGACAGGGGGCCCTCCTACGAGCAGTACTTC.

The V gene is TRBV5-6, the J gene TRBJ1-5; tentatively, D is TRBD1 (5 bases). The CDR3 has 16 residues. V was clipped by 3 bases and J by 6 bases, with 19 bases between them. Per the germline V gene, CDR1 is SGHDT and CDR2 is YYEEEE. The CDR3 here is CASSSYRSVSVQPQHF. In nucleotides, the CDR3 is TGTGCCAGCAGCTCCTACAGGTCCGTCTCGGTTCAGCCCCAGCATTTT.

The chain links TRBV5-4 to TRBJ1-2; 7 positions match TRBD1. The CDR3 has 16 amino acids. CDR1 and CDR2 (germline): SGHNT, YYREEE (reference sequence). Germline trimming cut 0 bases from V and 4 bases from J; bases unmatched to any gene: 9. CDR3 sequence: CASSLGGGQESYGYTF. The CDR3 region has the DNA TGTGCCAGCAGCTTGGGGGGTGGACAGGAAAGCTATGGCTACACCTTC.

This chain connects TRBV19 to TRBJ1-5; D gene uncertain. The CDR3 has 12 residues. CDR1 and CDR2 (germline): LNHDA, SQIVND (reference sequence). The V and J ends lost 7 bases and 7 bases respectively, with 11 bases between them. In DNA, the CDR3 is TGTGCCAGTACCTTCGACAACCAGCCCCAGCATTTT. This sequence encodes CASTFDNQPQHF.

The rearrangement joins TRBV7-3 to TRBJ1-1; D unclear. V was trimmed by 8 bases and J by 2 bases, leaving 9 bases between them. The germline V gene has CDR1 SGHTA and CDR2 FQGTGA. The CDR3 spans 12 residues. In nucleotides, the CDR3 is TGTGCCAGCGGCGGGGTCAACACTGAAGCTTTCTTT. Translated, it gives CASGGVNTEAFF. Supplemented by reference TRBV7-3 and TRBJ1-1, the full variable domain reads GAGVSQTPSNKVTEKGKYVELRCDPISGHTALYWYRQSLGQGPEFLIYFQGTGAADDSGLPNDRFFAVRPEGSVSTLKIQRTERGDSAVYLCASGGVNTEAFFGQGTRLTVV.

CDR3 sequence: CASARRAGAGEKLFF. DNA of the CDR3: TGTGCCAGCGCCCGGCGAGCAGGGGCGGGTGAAAAACTGTTTTTT. The V call is TRBV11-2, the J call TRBJ1-4; maybe TRBD1 (6 bases). Per germline, CDR1 SGHAT and CDR2 FQNNGV. The germline V and J ends were trimmed by 8 bases and 7 bases, with 20 bases remaining between them. There are 15 residues in the CDR3. The full variable domain, completed using reference TRBV11-2 and TRBJ1-4, is EAGVAQSPRYKIIEKRQSVAFWCNPISGHATLYWYQQILGQGPKLLIQFQNNGVVDDSQLPKDRFSAERLKGVDSTLKIQPAKLEDSAVYLCASARRAGAGEKLFFGSGTQLSVL.

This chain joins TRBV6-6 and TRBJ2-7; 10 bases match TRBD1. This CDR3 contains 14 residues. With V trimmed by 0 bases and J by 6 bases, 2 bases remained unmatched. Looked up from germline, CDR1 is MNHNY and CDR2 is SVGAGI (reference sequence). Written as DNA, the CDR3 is TGTGCCAGCAGTTACTCGACAGGGGGCGCCGAGCAGTACTTC. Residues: CASSYSTGGAEQYF.

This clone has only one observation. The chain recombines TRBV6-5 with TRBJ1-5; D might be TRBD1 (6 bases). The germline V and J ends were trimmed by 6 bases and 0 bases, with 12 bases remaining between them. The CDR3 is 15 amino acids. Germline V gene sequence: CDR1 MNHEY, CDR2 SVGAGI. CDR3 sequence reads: CASRQRGNSNQPQHF. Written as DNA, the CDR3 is TGTGCCAGCAGGCAAAGGGGGAATAGCAATCAGCCCCAGCATTTT.

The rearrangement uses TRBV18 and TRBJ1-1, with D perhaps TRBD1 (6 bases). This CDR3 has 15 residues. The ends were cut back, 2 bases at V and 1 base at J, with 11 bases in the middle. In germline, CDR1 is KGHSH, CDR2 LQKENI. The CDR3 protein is CASSPGGAQNTEAFF. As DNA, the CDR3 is TGTGCCAGCTCACCAGGGGGGGCTCAGAACACTGAAGCTTTCTTT.

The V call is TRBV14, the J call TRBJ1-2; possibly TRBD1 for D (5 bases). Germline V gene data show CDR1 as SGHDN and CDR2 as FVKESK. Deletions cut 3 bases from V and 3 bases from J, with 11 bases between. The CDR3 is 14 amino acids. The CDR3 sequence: CASSHKAGDYGYTF. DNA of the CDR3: TGTGCCAGCAGCCACAAGGCGGGGGACTATGGCTACACCTTC.

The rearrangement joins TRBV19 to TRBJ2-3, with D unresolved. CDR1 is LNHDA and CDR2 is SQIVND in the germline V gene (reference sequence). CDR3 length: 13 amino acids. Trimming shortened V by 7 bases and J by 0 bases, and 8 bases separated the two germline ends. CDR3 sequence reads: CASKALSTDTQYF. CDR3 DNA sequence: TGTGCCAGTAAAGCCCTGAGCACAGATACGCAGTATTTT.

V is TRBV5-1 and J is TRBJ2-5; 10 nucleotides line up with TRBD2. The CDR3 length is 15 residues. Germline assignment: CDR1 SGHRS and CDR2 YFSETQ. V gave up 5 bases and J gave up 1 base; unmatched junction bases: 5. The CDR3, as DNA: TGCGCCAGCAGTCAGCGGGGGGGCCCCCAAGAGACCCAGTACTTC. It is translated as CASSQRGGPQETQYF.

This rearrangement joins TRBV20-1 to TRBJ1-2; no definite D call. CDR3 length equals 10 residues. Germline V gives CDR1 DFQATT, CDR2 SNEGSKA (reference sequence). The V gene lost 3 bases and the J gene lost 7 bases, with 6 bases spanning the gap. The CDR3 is CSASSGGYTF. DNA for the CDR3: TGCAGTGCTAGTTCGGGTGGCTACACCTTC.

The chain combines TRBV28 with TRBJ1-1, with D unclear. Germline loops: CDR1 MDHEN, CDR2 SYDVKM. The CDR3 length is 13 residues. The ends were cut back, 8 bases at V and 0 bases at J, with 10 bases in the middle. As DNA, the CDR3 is TGTGCCAGCCGCCGGTCCGTGAACACTGAAGCTTTCTTT. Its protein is CASRRSVNTEAFF.

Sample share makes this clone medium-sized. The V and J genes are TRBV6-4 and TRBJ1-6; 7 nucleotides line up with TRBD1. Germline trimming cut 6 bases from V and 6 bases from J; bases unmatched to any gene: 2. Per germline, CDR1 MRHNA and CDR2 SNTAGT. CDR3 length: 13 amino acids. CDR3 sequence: CASSRDSNSPLHF. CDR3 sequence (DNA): TGTGCCAGCAGCCGGGACAGTAATTCACCCCTCCACTTT.

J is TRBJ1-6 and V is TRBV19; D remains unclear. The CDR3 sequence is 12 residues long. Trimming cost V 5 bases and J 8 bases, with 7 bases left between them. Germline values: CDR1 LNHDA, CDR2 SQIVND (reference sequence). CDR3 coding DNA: TGTGCCAGTAGTGCAGGTTATTCACCCCTCCACTTT. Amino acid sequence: CASSAGYSPLHF.

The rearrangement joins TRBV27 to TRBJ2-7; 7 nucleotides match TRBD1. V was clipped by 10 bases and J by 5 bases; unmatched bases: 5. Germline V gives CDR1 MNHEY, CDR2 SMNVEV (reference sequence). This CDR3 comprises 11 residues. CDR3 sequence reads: CATLQGNEQYF. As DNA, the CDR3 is TGTGCCACCTTACAGGGGAACGAGCAGTACTTC.

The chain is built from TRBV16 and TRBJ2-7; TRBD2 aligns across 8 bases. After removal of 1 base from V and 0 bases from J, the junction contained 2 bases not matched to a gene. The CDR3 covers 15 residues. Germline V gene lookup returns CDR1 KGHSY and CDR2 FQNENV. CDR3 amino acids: CASSQYSGSSYEQYF. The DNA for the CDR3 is TGTGCCAGCAGCCAATACAGCGGGAGCTCCTACGAGCAGTACTTC.

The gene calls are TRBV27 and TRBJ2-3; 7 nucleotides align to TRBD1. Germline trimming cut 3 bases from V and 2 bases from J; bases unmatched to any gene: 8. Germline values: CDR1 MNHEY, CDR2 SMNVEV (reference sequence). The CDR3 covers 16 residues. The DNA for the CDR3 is TGTGCCAGCAGTTTTGGAGTGGGGACAGCCACAGATACGCAGTATTTT. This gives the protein CASSFGVGTATDTQYF.

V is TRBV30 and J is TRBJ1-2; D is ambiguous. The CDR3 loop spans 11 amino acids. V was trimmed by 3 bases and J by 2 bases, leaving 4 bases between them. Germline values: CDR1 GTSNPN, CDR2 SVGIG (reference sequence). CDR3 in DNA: TGTGCCTGGAGCCGGAACTATGGCTACACCTTC. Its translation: CAWSRNYGYTF.

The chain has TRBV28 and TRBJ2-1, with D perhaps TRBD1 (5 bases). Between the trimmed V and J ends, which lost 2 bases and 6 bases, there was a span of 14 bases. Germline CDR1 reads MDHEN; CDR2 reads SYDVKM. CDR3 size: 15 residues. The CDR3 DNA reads TGTGCCAGCAGTTTAGGGCAGGGTCCCTTCAATGAGCAGTTCTTC. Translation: CASSLGQGPFNEQFF. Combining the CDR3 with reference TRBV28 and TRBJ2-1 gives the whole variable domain DVKVTQSSRYLVKRTGEKVFLECVQDMDHENMFWYRQDPGLGLRLIYFSYDVKMKEKGDIPEGYSVSREKKERFSLILESASTNQTSMYLCASSLGQGPFNEQFFGPGTRLTVL.

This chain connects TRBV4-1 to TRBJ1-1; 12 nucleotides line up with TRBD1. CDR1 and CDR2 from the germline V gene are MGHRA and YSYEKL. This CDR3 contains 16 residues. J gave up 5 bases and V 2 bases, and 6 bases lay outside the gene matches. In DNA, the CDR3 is TGCGCCAGCAGCCAACTGGGACAGGGGGCAAAGACTGAAGCTTTCTTT. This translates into CASSQLGQGAKTEAFF.

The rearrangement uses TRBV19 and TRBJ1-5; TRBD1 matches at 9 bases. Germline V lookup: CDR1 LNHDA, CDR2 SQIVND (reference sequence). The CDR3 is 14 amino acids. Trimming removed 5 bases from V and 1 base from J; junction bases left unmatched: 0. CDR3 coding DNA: TGTGCCAGTAGTGGGACAGGGAGCAATCAGCCCCAGCATTTT. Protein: CASSGTGSNQPQHF. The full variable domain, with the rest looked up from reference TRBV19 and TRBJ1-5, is DGGITQSPKYLFRKEGQNVTLSCEQNLNHDAMYWYRQDPGQGLRLIYYSQIVNDFQKGDIAEGYSVSREKKESFPLTVTSAQKNPTAFYLCASSGTGSNQPQHFGDGTRLSIL.

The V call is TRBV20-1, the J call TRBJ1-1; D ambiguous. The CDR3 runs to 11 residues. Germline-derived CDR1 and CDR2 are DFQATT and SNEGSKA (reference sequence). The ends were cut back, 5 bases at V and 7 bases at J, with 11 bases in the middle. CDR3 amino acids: CSAPVQVEAFF. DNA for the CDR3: TGCAGTGCTCCTGTCCAGGTTGAAGCTTTCTTT.

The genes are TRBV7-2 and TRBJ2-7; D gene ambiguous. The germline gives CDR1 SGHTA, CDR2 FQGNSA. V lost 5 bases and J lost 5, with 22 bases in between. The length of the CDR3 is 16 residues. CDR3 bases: TGTGCCAGCAGCCCTAAGGTCGGTAGCTTCAACAACGAGCAGTACTTC. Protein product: CASSPKVGSFNNEQYF. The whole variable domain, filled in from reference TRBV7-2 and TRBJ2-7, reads GAGVSQSPSNKVTEKGKDVELRCDPISGHTALYWYRQSLGQGLEFLIYFQGNSAPDKSGLPSDRFSAERTGGSVSTLTIQRTQQEDSAVYLCASSPKVGSFNNEQYFGPGTRLTVT.

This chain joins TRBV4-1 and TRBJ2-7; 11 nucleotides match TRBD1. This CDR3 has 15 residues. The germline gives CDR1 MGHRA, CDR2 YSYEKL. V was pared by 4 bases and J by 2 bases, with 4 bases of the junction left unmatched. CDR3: CASSPSGQGAYEQYF. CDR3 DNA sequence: TGCGCCAGCAGCCCTTCGGGACAGGGGGCCTACGAGCAGTACTTC.

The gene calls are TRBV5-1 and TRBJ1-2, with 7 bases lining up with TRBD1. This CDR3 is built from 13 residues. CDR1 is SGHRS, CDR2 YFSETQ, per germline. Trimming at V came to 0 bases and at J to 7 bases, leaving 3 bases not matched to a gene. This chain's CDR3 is CASSLADRAGYTF. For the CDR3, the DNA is TGCGCCAGCAGCTTGGCTGACAGGGCTGGCTACACCTTC.